These T cell receptor beta chains were read from a single sample in a study of T-cell reconstitution after alpha-beta-depleted transplantation in children. TCRdb re-analysed the PCR reads in MiXCR, keeping a single row per CDR3 protein. The sample carries about 440,000 distinct CDR3 sequences, around two fifths recorded once. This specimen consisted of PBMCs, obtained before TCRalphabeta/CD19-depleted stem cell transplant. The receptors shown here come from a girl aged 2 to 9 with aplastic anemia, due to receive a stem cell transplant. The CDR3 runs from the conserved cysteine through the conserved F or W. The order of the fields is J gene, V gene, clone size, D gene, CDR3 DNA, CDR3 protein. The D gene is left open where the match is weak. Only some rows state a clone size, as once, few, many or a class for expanded clones.

TRBJ2-1,TRBV5-4,NA,TRBD2,TGTGCCAGCAAGCGGGAGGGTTACTGGAATGAGCAGTTCTTC,CASKREGYWNEQFF
TRBJ2-5,TRBV7-9,NA,NA,TGTGCCAGCAGCCGCCGTTTAGAGGAGACCCAGTACTTC,CASSRRLEETQYF
TRBJ2-3,TRBV11-2,NA,TRBD2,TGTGCCAGCAGCTTGCTAGCGGGCACTAGCACAGATACGCAGTATTTT,CASSLLAGTSTDTQYF
TRBJ1-1,TRBV7-8,NA,NA,TGTGCCAGCAGCCTAGTGGGTGGTGAAGCTTTCTTT,CASSLVGGEAFF
TRBJ2-3,TRBV11-1,NA,TRBD2,TGTGCCAGCAGCCCACTCGGGACTAGCGGGGCCCGCACAGATACGCAGTATTTT,CASSPLGTSGARTDTQYF
TRBJ2-1,TRBV11-2,few,NA,TGTGCCAGCAGTTTTAATCAGGGTAGATCCTACAATGAGCAGTTCTTC,CASSFNQGRSYNEQFF
TRBJ1-3,TRBV20-1,NA,NA,TGCAGTGCTAGATATTTGGGGGAGACAGGAGGAAACACCATATATTTT,CSARYLGETGGNTIYF
TRBJ1-2,TRBV20-1,few,TRBD1,TGCAGTGCTAGCGAAAGGACAGGGGGCTATGGCTACACCTTC,CSASERTGGYGYTF
TRBJ1-4,TRBV20-1,NA,NA,TGCAGTGCTAGGAAGGGCCAGGGAATTTCAACTAATGAAAAACTGTTTTTT,CSARKGQGISTNEKLFF
TRBJ2-1,TRBV20-1,many,TRBD1,TGCAGTGCTACGGACGACAGGGACAATGAGCAGTTCTTC,CSATDDRDNEQFF
TRBJ2-3,TRBV28,NA,NA,TGTGCCAGCAGTTTATTAGGAGGGAGAGATACGCAGTATTTT,CASSLLGGRDTQYF
TRBJ2-7,TRBV7-2,few,NA,TGTGCCAGCAGCTTAGAGTTCGGCCCGGGGGACTTC,CASSLEFGPGDF
TRBJ2-1,TRBV4-3,few,TRBD2,TGCGCCAGCAGCCACAGATTCACTAGCGACTCCTACAATGAGCAGTTCTTC,CASSHRFTSDSYNEQFF
TRBJ1-3,TRBV15,many,NA,TGTGCCACCAGCAGAGGCCTTAGGACACCCTATAGCTCTGGAAACACCATATATTTT,CATSRGLRTPYSSGNTIYF
TRBJ1-1,TRBV5-1,many,NA,TGCGCCAGCAGCGCCGAACAGGGCCCCATAGTCACTGAAGCTTTCTTT,CASSAEQGPIVTEAFF
TRBJ2-1,TRBV5-6,NA,TRBD2,TGTGCCAGCAGCTTGGCCGGGGGGGCCGGAAAAAATGAGCAGTTCTTC,CASSLAGGAGKNEQFF
TRBJ2-1,TRBV20-1,few,NA,TGCAGTGCTAGAGATGAGACGGGCCAATACAATGAGCAGTTCTTC,CSARDETGQYNEQFF
TRBJ1-1,TRBV2,many,NA,TGTGCCAGCAGTGGATCTTACCTCATCAAATTT,CASSGSYLIKF
TRBJ2-7,TRBV5-4,NA,TRBD1,TGTGCCAGCAGCGGGGACAGGGGCGAGCAGTACTTC,CASSGDRGEQYF
TRBJ2-3,TRBV20-1,NA,NA,TGCAGTGCTAGAATACTACTATACACAGATACGCAGTATTTT,CSARILLYTDTQYF
TRBJ2-7,TRBV5-4,NA,NA,TGTGCCAGCAGCTTTTCCCCTGGTCCCTACGAGCAGTACTTC,CASSFSPGPYEQYF